This T cell receptor beta chain stems from a study of T cell responses to AZD1222 COVID-19 vaccine (dated by TCRdb to 2020 to 2023). Context from the whole study: TCR sequencing was performed for over 230 trial participants, of whom some 200 were given two doses of AZD1222 and some 26 were given two doses of MenACWY control vaccine. Trial participants were enrolled by age into 18-55, 56-69 and 70-plus year subgroups, with roughly 150, 30 and 60 TCR-sequenced participants respectively. The research as a whole found: The vaccine-associated CD4 TCRs covered the entire spike protein, and the dominant responses fell in regions 160-218 and 743-854. Conclusions about previously exposed vaccinees were limited because only a handful of AZD1222 recipients were SARS-CoV-2 seropositive at baseline. After two AZD1222 doses, spike-specific TCR breadth and depth were significantly higher than at day 0 and than in MenACWY recipients. Reportedly, almost half of the unique spike-specific TCRs recognized epitopes lying outside the regions that are mutated in the B.1.351 and B.1.1.7 variants. The 56-69-year group was small, and its depth increase did not reach significance, likely because of low power. Because no day 14 peak-response samples were available, repertoires were characterized only after the peak T cell response. Participants were mostly white British, with more females than males. The authors suggested clonal diversity may have been underestimated.

With regard to this clone: Its antigen remains undetermined. Nothing much larger sits one base from this clone, and base qualities are not available.

The CDR3 regions of human TCRbeta chains were analyzed by immunosequencing. The published analysis was carried out like this. Repertoire TCRs were matched against a reference library of SARS-CoV-2-specific TCRs generated with the MIRA antigen-specificity platform. Breadth meant the fraction of unique TCRs that were SARS-CoV-2-associated, whereas depth meant the fraction of total T cells that were SARS-CoV-2-associated. Using the MIRA data, each spike-specific TCR was mapped to the spike region that the TCR reacts to and placed in a CD4 or CD8 class. Log10-transformed breadth and depth values were compared by one-way ANOVA with Sidak's multiple comparisons tests. The table was pulled from immuneACCESS by TCRdb, which kept in-frame rearrangements only. Such tables lose some clones; where checked, under half of the loss comes from unresolved V genes, and the rest has no known cause. That table furnishes V, J and clone size, whereas the DNA furnished D and trimming. Counted in this sample were 150,000 to 200,000 clones; under 95% of them appeared once. 1% to 1.5% of the sample belongs to the ten largest clones.

The CDR3 runs 14 residues from the cysteine to the phenylalanine. Only the CDR3 part of the read is kept: 42 bases, read in frame from the first base. Reading the germline V gene (reference sequence) gives CDR1 LNHNV and CDR2 YYDKDF. Compared with germline, V lacks 5 bases and J lacks 8 bases; bases without a gene match: 8. The intended sense of this specimen's time point label: about 28 days (+/-7) after the second vaccine dose. AZD1222 recipients with second doses at about 4 weeks or about 12 weeks were pooled, because spike-specific TCR depth and breadth did not differ between schedules. Samples from vaccinated people were obtained from the UK trials COV001 and COV002, which included a single-blind randomized controlled phase 2/3 trial of AZD1222 (ChAdOx1 nCoV-19) in healthy adults. For TCRbeta chain sequencing, PBMC samples from trial participants were taken at day 0 and at day 28 after the second dose.

This TCR was recovered from an adult who received the AZD1222 COVID-19 vaccine. This sequence uses TRBV15 and TRBJ1-4; TRBD1 agrees with 7 junctional bases. The sequencing used peripheral blood, collected 28 days after the second AZD1222 dose. In nucleotide form, the sequence is TGTGCCACCAGCCGCCAAGGGGGCTTGGAAAAACTGTTTTTT. This translates into CATSRQGGLEKLFF.